This T cell receptor beta chain is drawn from a study of blood T cell repertoires in COVID-19. Trimming cost V 0 bases and J 11 bases, with 7 bases left between them. The length of the CDR3 is 11 residues. Germline values: CDR1 SEHNR, CDR2 FQNEAQ (reference sequence). This clone was found once. Original processing methods: Reference gene primers were amplified, and this amplification served to estimate nucleated cell counts. The assay was immunoSEQ multiplex PCR, and TCRdb's table has in-frame clones only and misses some. Clone size and V and J calls were adopted from that table, with D and trimming inferred from the DNA. The repertoire includes under 200,000 clones, approximately 81% of them detected once, and around 18% sits in the top ten.

This TCR was recovered from a man in his 60s who had recovered from COVID-19. What was sequenced was PBMCs or T cells enriched from blood (not recorded which). V gene TRBV7-9 combines with J gene TRBJ1-1; D ambiguous. The DNA of the CDR3 is TGTGCCAGCAGCTTAGCGACAAGGGCTTTCTTT. Translated: CASSLATRAFF.